These 5 T cell receptor beta chains were sequenced from one sample in a study of T-cell memory formation after mild COVID-19 (dated by TCRdb to the early 2020s). Receptor libraries were prepared by 5' RACE. Sequencing took place on an Illumina NovaSeq 6000. TCRdb itself trimmed the public reads at Q25 with fastp, ran MiXCR and retained productive beta chains. Every CDR3 protein is listed once, alongside the most common genes and DNA of its rows. The sample table holds approximately 410,000 distinct CDR3 sequences, of which less than 25% were seen once. The ten largest account for roughly 14% of the sample. The specimen was PBMCs or a T cell subset sorted from them (not recorded which). The receptors shown here come from an adult woman who had mild COVID-19 (a few samples of this study predate the infection). The sample titles of this study are shuffled in the database, so cell type and time point are left out; the donor was told from shared clones.

This clonotype occurred a few times. V is TRBV27 and J is TRBJ1-2; a possible D gene is TRBD1 (5 bases). Trimming removed 5 bases at V and 6 bases at J, with 19 bases between. The CDR3 runs 15 residues. Germline V lookup: CDR1 MNHEY, CDR2 SMNVEV (reference sequence). As DNA, the CDR3 is TGTGCCAGCAGTCTGGTTGGCCCGGAGGGGAATGGCTACACCTTC. It yields the protein CASSLVGPEGNGYTF.

There are a few counts of this clonotype. The J gene is TRBJ2-3, the V gene TRBV7-9; 7 nucleotides match TRBD1. Germline values: CDR1 SEHNR, CDR2 FQNEAQ (reference sequence). CDR3 length equals 16 residues. The V gene end was trimmed by 3 bases and the J gene end by 2 bases; junction bases not matched to a gene: 8. Written as DNA, the CDR3 is TGTGCCAGCAGCTTCCGCCCGGGACAGACCACAGATACGCAGTATTTT. This sequence encodes CASSFRPGQTTDTQYF.

The V and J genes are TRBV4-2 and TRBJ1-2; 8 bases map to TRBD1. The CDR3 loop spans 14 amino acids. The germline gives CDR1 LGHNA, CDR2 YNFKEQ. The V gene end was trimmed by 4 bases and the J gene end by 4 bases; junction bases not matched to a gene: 5. Here the CDR3 DNA reads TGTGCCAGCAGCCCTCCGGACAGGGCCTATGGCTACACCTTC. This sequence encodes CASSPPDRAYGYTF.

The J gene is TRBJ1-2, the V gene TRBV29-1, with 8 positions matching TRBD1. In germline, CDR1 is SQVTM, CDR2 ANQGSEA. This CDR3 region has 15 residues. V shed 6 bases and J 2 bases; nucleotides not matched to a gene: 11. CDR3 protein: CSVPNPGGANYGYTF. DNA of the CDR3: TGCAGCGTGCCAAATCCAGGGGGCGCGAACTATGGCTACACCTTC.

The CDR3 loop reads CASRALREPSSYEQYF. The CDR3 coding sequence is TGTGCCAGCAGAGCCCTCCGGGAGCCCAGCTCCTACGAGCAGTACTTC. The chain employs TRBV6-1 and TRBJ2-7; possibly TRBD2 for D (6 bases). The CDR3 extends over 16 amino acids. V lost 6 bases, J lost 0 bases, and 18 bases lay in between. Germline CDR1 reads MNHNS; CDR2 reads SASEGT.